This is a list of T cell receptor beta chains from one sample in a study of early stage breast cancer tumors. This table comes from immunoSEQ multiplex PCR, and its TCRdb copy is limited to in-frame clones, with some not included. The sample holds 7,000 to 9,500 clones, 71% seen once. What was sequenced was normal breast tissue next to the tumor. The receptor set was obtained from a person aged 55 to 69 with breast cancer. CDR3s include the opening cysteine and the closing phenylalanine or tryptophan. D genes are given only for firm matches. Rows may omit the clone size; those that give it use once, few, many or a size class.

few	-	TRBV19	TRBJ1-2	TGTGCCAGTAAAGAGGTCACCGCTAACTATGGCTACACCTTC	CASKEVTANYGYTF
few	TRBD1	TRBV5-6	TRBJ1-4	TGTGCCAGCAGCCGTCCCACAGGGGGAGGAAAACTGTTTTTT	CASSRPTGGGKLFF
-	TRBD1	TRBV5-6	TRBJ2-7	TGTGCCAGCAGGGGACAGGGGGCATTGTACGAGCAGTACTTC	CASRGQGALYEQYF
-	-	TRBV27	TRBJ1-1	TGTGCCAGTCGGTCGTACACTGAAGCTTTCTTT	CASRSYTEAFF
-	TRBD1	TRBV27	TRBJ1-2	TGTGCCAGCAGTCGACAGGGGGCAGACTATGGCTACACCTTC	CASSRQGADYGYTF
-	-	TRBV7-9	TRBJ1-2	TGTGCCAGCAGCTTAACAAATGCTCCTAACTATGGCTACACCTTC	CASSLTNAPNYGYTF
-	-	TRBV28	TRBJ1-3	TGTGCCAGCAGTTTATCTATTCCTGGGGGGTCAGGAAACACCATATATTTT	CASSLSIPGGSGNTIYF
-	-	TRBV12-5	TRBJ1-1	TGTGCTAGTGGTTTGGCCCTTCTTAACAGGGTCCCCACTGAAGCTTTCTTT	CASGLALLNRVPTEAFF
medium-sized	-	TRBV12-5	TRBJ1-5	TGTGCTAGTGGTTGGGTGCGGAATCAGCCCCAGCATTTT	CASGWVRNQPQHF
-	-	TRBV28	TRBJ1-5	TGTGCCAGCCGCAATCAGGGTTTATCAACACGGCCCCAGCATTTT	CASRNQGLSTRPQHF
once	-	TRBV11-2	TRBJ2-5	TGTGCCAGCAGCTTCGGTCAGACCCAGTACTTC	CASSFGQTQYF
-	TRBD1	TRBV11-3	TRBJ2-7	TGTGCCAGCAGCCTGGGACAGGGGGCCTACGAGCAGTACTTC	CASSLGQGAYEQYF
-	TRBD2	TRBV10-3	TRBJ2-3	TGTGCCATCAGTAGGACTAGCGGGAGGGGTGGATCAGATACGCAGTATTTT	CAISRTSGRGGSDTQYF
-	TRBD2	TRBV19	TRBJ2-2	TGTGCCAGTAGCTGGACTAGCGGGTCGAACACCGGGGAGCTGTTTTTT	CASSWTSGSNTGELFF
-	TRBD1	TRBV30	TRBJ1-2	TGTGCCTGTGGACAGGGGAAATATGGCTACACCTTC	CACGQGKYGYTF
-	TRBD2	TRBV19	TRBJ2-1	TGTGCCAGTAGTATCGGCAGCGGGGGCTACAATGAGCAGTTCTTC	CASSIGSGGYNEQFF
-	TRBD1	TRBV9	TRBJ1-2	TGTGCCAGCAGCGTAGAGGGACAGGGTTTGTATGGCTACACCTTC	CASSVEGQGLYGYTF
-	-	TRBV18	TRBJ1-3	TGTGCCAGCTCACCGGTTAGCTCTGGAAACACCATATATTTT	CASSPVSSGNTIYF
-	TRBD1	TRBV7-2	TRBJ1-2	TGTGCCAGCAGCCAGGACAGGGGGCAGCGAGGCTACACCTTC	CASSQDRGQRGYTF
-	-	TRBV9	TRBJ2-5	TGTGCCAGCAGCGCCTCGACAGGCCAAGAGACCCAGTACTTC	CASSASTGQETQYF
few	-	TRBV5-1	TRBJ1-1	TGCGCCAGCAGCTTTGGGGCGAACACTGAAGCTTTCTTT	CASSFGANTEAFF
-	TRBD2	TRBV9	TRBJ2-7	TGTGCCAGCAGCGTAGGGTTGGGAGCGGGAGTCCACGAGCAGTACTTC	CASSVGLGAGVHEQYF
-	TRBD1	TRBV7-9	TRBJ2-7	TGTGCCAGCACCCCAGGACAGGGGCTCGGGTCCTACGAGCAGTACTTC	CASTPGQGLGSYEQYF
-	-	TRBV30	TRBJ1-5	TGTGCCTGGAGTCGAGGGACACACCTAGAAGGGCCCCAGCATTTT	CAWSRGTHLEGPQHF
few	TRBD1	TRBV6-5	TRBJ2-7	TGTGCCAGCAGTTACTCGTCTGGGGACAGGGGGCACGAGCAGTACTTC	CASSYSSGDRGHEQYF
once	TRBD1	TRBV5-1	TRBJ1-1	TGCGCCAGCTCCTGGACAGGGTTGGGTTCTGAAGCTTTCTTT	CASSWTGLGSEAFF
-	-	TRBV11-2	TRBJ2-1	TGTGCCAGCAGCTTCAGCAATGAGCAGTTCTTC	CASSFSNEQFF
-	TRBD1	TRBV19	TRBJ2-1	TGTGCCACCAAACAGGGGGCCTTCTACAATGAGCAGTTCTTC	CATKQGAFYNEQFF
-	-	TRBV2	TRBJ2-7	TGTGCCAGCAGTGAATTGGGCGACGAGCAGTACTTC	CASSELGDEQYF
-	-	TRBV28	TRBJ2-3	TGTGCCAGCAGAAGTCCGGCAGATACGCAGTATTTT	CASRSPADTQYF
-	-	TRBV28	TRBJ1-3	TGTGCCAGCAGTCCAGGACAGATGATACACACCATATATTTT	CASSPGQMIHTIYF
once	TRBD2	TRBV9	TRBJ2-7	TGTGCCAGCAGCGCCCGTAGCGGGAGCCGGAACGAGCAGTACTTC	CASSARSGSRNEQYF
-	TRBD1	TRBV28	TRBJ1-5	TGTGCCAGCGGATACAGGGGAAGGGGCAATCAGCCCCAGCATTTT	CASGYRGRGNQPQHF
-	-	TRBV28	TRBJ2-1	TGTGCCAGCACCGCAGGGGATCCCTACAATGAGCAGTTCTTC	CASTAGDPYNEQFF
-	-	TRBV18	TRBJ1-2	TGTGCCAGCTCACCAACCACAATTGGCTATGGCTACACCTTC	CASSPTTIGYGYTF
-	-	TRBV18	TRBJ1-1	TGTGCCAGCTCACCGGAAACTAGTCCTGAAGCTTTCTTT	CASSPETSPEAFF
-	TRBD2	TRBV6-5	TRBJ2-7	TGTGCCAGCAGTTACCATGCTAGCGGGTCCGAGCAGTACTTC	CASSYHASGSEQYF
few	-	TRBV4-2	TRBJ1-4	TGTGCCAGCATGTTCGGGCAGGGGAATGAAAAACTGTTTTTT	CASMFGQGNEKLFF
-	-	TRBV19	TRBJ1-2	TGTGCCAGTAGATCACAGCTTTCAAGCAAGTATGGCTACACCTTC	CASRSQLSSKYGYTF
-	TRBD2	TRBV27	TRBJ2-7	TGTGCCAGCAGTCCCAACTCCGGACTAGCGGGAGCCGAGCAGTACTTC	CASSPNSGLAGAEQYF
-	-	TRBV2	TRBJ2-1	TGTGCCAGCAGTATGGACTATCACAATGAGCAGTTCTTC	CASSMDYHNEQFF